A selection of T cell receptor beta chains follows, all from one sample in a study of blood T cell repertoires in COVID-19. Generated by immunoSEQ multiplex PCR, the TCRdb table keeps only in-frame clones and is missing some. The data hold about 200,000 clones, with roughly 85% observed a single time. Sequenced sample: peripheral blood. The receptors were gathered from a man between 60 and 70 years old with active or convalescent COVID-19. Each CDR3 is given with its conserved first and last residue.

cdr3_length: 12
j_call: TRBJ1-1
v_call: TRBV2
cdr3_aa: CASSRAGTEAFF

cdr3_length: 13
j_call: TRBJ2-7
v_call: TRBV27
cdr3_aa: CASSSRNSYEQYF

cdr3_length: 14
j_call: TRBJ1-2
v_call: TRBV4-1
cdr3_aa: CASSQGDRRYGYTF

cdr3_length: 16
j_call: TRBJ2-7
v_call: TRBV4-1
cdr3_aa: CASSQGFGAGGREQYF

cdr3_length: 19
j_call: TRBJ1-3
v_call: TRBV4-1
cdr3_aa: CASSQDPGQGDFSGNTIYF

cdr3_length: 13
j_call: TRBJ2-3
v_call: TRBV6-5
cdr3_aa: CASSSSGSDTQYF

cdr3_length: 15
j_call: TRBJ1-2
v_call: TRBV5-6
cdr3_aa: CASSLEGTVAIGYTF

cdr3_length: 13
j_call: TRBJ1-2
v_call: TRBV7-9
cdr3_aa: CASKSQGAYGYTF

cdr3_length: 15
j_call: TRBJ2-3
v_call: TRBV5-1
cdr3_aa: CASSLGGPGTDTQYF

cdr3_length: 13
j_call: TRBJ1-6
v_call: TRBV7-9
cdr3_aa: CASSPYSDSPLHF

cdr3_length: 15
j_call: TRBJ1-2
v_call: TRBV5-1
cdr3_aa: CASSLGQGIPYGYTF

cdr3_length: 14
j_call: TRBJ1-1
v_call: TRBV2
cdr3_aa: CASRGDRVNTEAFF

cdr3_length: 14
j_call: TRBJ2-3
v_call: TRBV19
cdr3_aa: CASSIQTGVDTQYF

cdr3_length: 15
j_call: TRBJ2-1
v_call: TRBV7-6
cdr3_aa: CASSSFGGSYNEQFF

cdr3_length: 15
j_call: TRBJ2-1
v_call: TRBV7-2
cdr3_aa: CASSSGTGSYNEQFF

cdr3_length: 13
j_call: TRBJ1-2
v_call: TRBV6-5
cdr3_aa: CASTGGRNYGYTF

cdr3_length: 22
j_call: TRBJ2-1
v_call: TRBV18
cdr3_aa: CASSPRTPRLAGGLSAYNEQFF

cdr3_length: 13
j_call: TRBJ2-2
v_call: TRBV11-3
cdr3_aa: CASSLQKAGELFF

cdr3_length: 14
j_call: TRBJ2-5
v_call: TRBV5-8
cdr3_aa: CASSLGTSEETQYF

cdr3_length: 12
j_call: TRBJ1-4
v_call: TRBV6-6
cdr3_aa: CASRFGNEKLFF

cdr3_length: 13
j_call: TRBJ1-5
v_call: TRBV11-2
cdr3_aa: CASSLAVVQPQHF

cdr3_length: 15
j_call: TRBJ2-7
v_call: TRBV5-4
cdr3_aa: CASSLVGQGANEQYF

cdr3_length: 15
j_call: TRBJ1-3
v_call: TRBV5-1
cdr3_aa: CASRVTDNFGNTIYF

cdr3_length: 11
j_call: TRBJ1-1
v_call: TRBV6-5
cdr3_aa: CASRLRGEAFF

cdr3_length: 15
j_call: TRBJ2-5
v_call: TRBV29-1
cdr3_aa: CSVEGWRGHGGAQYF

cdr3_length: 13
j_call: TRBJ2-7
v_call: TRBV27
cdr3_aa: CASSLSPPSEQYF

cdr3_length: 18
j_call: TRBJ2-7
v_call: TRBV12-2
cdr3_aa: CASRRINGTGGKTYEQYF

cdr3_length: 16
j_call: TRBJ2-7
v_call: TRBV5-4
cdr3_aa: CASSSSTRQGTYEQYF

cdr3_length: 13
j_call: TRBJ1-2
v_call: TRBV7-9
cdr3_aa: CASSPPWASGYTF

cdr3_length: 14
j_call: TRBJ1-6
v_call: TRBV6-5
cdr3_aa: CASSGQRNNSPLHF

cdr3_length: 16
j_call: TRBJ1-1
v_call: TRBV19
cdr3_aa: CASSSGTRGWNTEAFF

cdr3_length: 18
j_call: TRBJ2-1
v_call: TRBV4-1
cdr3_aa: CASSQSPHLAGIAVGQFF

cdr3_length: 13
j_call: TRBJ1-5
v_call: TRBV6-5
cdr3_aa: CASSYRGDQPQHF

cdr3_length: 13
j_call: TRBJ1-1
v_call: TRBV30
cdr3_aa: CAWSIRADTEAFF

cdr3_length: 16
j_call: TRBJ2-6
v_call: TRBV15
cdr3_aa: CATSNVTGSGANVLTF

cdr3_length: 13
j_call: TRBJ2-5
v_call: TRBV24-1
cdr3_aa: CATSGTGSETQYF

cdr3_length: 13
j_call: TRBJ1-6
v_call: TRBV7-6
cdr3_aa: CASSPTFNSPLHF

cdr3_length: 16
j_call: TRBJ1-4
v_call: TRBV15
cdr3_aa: CATSRDRRSGAEKLFF

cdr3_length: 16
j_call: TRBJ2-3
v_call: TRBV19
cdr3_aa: CASRPVYRGQTDTQYF

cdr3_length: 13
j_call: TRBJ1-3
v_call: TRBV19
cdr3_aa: CASSTVAGNTIYF

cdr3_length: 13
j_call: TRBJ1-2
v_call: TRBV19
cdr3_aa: CASSDRAGYGYTF

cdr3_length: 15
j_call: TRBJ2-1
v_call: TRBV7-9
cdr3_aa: CASSPKLRVGNEQFF

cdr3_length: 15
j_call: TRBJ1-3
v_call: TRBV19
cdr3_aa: CASSPAHGTGNTIYF

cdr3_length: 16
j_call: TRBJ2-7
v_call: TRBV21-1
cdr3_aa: CASSPLAPAATYEQYF

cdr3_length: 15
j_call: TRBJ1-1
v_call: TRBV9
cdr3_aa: CASSGRQGGNTEAFF

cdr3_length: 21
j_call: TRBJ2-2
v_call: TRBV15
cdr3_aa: CATSRFPGTSGGSANTGELFF

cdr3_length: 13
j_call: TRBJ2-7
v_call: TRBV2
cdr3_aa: CASSVPGAYEQYF

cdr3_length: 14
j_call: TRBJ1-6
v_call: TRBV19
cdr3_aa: CASSTLGGNSPLHF